A single sample is the source of the 17 T cell receptor beta chains below, sequenced in a study of T cell repertoires in cytomegalovirus infection. TCRdb redid the calling of the reads with MiXCR, one entry per CDR3 protein. The table lists some 450,000 distinct CDR3 sequences, around 32% of them singletons, with roughly 15% in the top ten. The sequencing sample was made of PBMCs. The receptors originated from a human donor in good health (CMV status not recorded). Some clones in this sample may be carry-over from other donors' samples.

This clonotype has more than one count but fewer than ten. The V gene is TRBV7-3, the J gene TRBJ2-2, with TRBD2 matching 9 bases. The V segment lost 2 bases and the J segment 6 bases; nucleotides outside the gene matches: 4. This CDR3 contains 15 residues. Germline V gene data show CDR1 as SGHTA and CDR2 as FQGTGA. The CDR3 sequence is CASSLGGGAPGELFF. The CDR3 region has the DNA TGTGCCAGCAGCTTAGGCGGGGGGGCGCCCGGGGAGCTGTTTTTT.

The chain recombines TRBV4-1 with TRBJ1-3, with D possibly TRBD1 on 5 matching bases. V gave up 0 bases and J gave up 0 bases, with 9 bases separating them. From germline, CDR1 is MGHRA and CDR2 YSYEKL. The CDR3 covers 16 residues. CDR3 in amino acids: CASSQDYRSSGNTIYF. In DNA form, the CDR3 reads TGCGCCAGCAGCCAAGATTACAGGAGCTCTGGAAACACCATATATTTT.

The chain's CDR3 is CASRASPPEYGYTF. The DNA for the CDR3 is TGTGCCAGCAGAGCAAGCCCCCCAGAATATGGCTACACCTTC. The V gene is TRBV28, the J gene TRBJ1-2; D unresolved. CDR3 length: 14 amino acids. Per the germline V gene, CDR1 is MDHEN and CDR2 is SYDVKM. Trimming shortened V by 6 bases and J by 5 bases, and 16 bases separated the two germline ends.

Details on this clonotype: The junction does not match germline at one end; this may be a read error. This sequence joins TRBV14 and TRBJ2-6; D is possibly TRBD1 (5 bases). The V gene's germline CDR1 is SGHDN and CDR2 FVKESK. The CDR3 has 18 residues. CDR3 sequence (DNA): TGTGCCAGCAGCCAAGACTGGGCAGGGATCGGCTGGGCCAACATCCTGACTTTC. As protein: CASSQDWAGIGWANILTF.

On this clonotype itself: One junction end disagrees with the germline gene, perhaps due to a read error. The V and J genes are TRBV6-8 and TRBJ2-1; TRBD1 or TRBD2 may be the D gene (7 bases each). The CDR3 length is 15 residues. Germline V gene sequence: CDR1 MNHGY, CDR2 SAAAGT. CDR3 loop: CASRAGQQRYNVQFF. In DNA, the CDR3 is TGTGCCAGCAGAGCGGGACAGCAGAGGTATAATGTGCAGTTCTTC.

This clonotype has ten or more counts. The rearrangement uses TRBV7-8 and TRBJ1-4; D might be TRBD1 (6 bases). Germline assignment: CDR1 SGHVS and CDR2 FQNEAQ. Trimming stripped 5 bases from V and 1 base from J, with 11 bases between. This CDR3 region has 15 residues. CDR3 protein: CASSLPQGTNEKLFF. The CDR3 bases are TGTGCCAGCAGCCTCCCACAGGGAACTAATGAAAAACTGTTTTTT.

This clonotype was observed a handful of times. This chain links TRBV28 with TRBJ2-5; D is unclear. Per germline, CDR1 MDHEN and CDR2 SYDVKM. Trimming removed 5 bases at V and 5 bases at J, with 9 bases between. The CDR3 is 12 residues long. The CDR3 protein is CASSRTMETQYF. In nucleotides, the CDR3 is TGTGCCAGCAGTCGCACTATGGAGACCCAGTACTTC.

This rearrangement joins TRBV9 to TRBJ1-1; D is unclear. The germline CDR1 and CDR2 sequences are SGDLS and YYNGEE. This CDR3 spans 16 amino acids. V was trimmed by 0 bases and J by 1 base, leaving 13 bases between them. The CDR3 loop is CASSVGLRISNTEAFF. CDR3 coding DNA: TGTGCCAGCAGCGTAGGTCTACGGATATCGAACACTGAAGCTTTCTTT.

On this clonotype: A much larger clone differs by one base, so this may be a read error. The V call is TRBV7-3, the J call TRBJ2-2; D possibly corresponds to TRBD2 (5 bases). Germline values: CDR1 SGHTA, CDR2 FQGTGA. The CDR3 totals 19 residues. Trimming shortened V by 0 bases and J by 3 bases, and 20 bases separated the two germline ends. DNA for the CDR3: TGTGCCAGCAGCTTAACCCCAGTTTTGGCGCGGGTGCACACCGGGGAGCTGTTTTTT. Its translation: CASSLTPVLARVHTGELFF.

In its sample, this clonotype was seen a few times. This sequence joins TRBV28 and TRBJ1-3, with 7 bases that match TRBD1. Losses at the gene ends were 6 bases for V and 1 base for J; bases not matched to a gene: 3. The CDR3 extends over 14 amino acids. The V gene's germline CDR1 is MDHEN and CDR2 SYDVKM. The CDR3 region is CASSTGQSGNTIYF. The CDR3 DNA reads TGTGCCAGCAGCACGGGACAGTCTGGAAACACCATATATTTT.

V gene TRBV6-1 combines with J gene TRBJ1-5; D ambiguous. CDR3 length: 15 residues. Trimming stripped 7 bases from V and 1 base from J, with 14 bases between. Per the germline V gene, CDR1 is MNHNS and CDR2 is SASEGT. The CDR3 spells CASTLEGMSNQPQHF. The DNA for the CDR3 is TGTGCCAGCACTTTGGAGGGTATGAGCAATCAGCCCCAGCATTTT.

This chain connects TRBV7-9 to TRBJ2-1, with a possible D match to TRBD2 (6 bases). The germline V and J ends were trimmed by 0 bases and 10 bases, with 13 bases remaining between them. CDR1 is SEHNR and CDR2 is FQNEAQ in the germline V gene (reference sequence). CDR3 length: 14 amino acids. The CDR3 region has the DNA TGTGCCAGCAGCTTAGCGAAGGGAGGATGGGAGCAGTTCTTC. It encodes CASSLAKGGWEQFF.

This clonotype was counted only a few times. This rearrangement joins TRBV6-6 to TRBJ1-2; tentative D call: TRBD1 (5 bases). Looked up from germline, CDR1 is MNHNY and CDR2 is SVGAGI (reference sequence). Trimming cost V 0 bases and J 7 bases, with 12 bases left between them. CDR3 length equals 14 residues. The CDR3 loop reads CASSYSGGKVGYTF. CDR3 coding DNA: TGTGCCAGCAGTTACTCGGGGGGTAAGGTTGGCTACACCTTC.

The chain is built from TRBV12-3 or TRBV12-4 and TRBJ2-5; 8 bases match TRBD2. V was clipped by 8 bases and J by 0 bases; unmatched bases: 11. There are 16 residues in the CDR3. CDR3 DNA: TGTGCCAGCCCCTACGGGAGGGGCGAGAACCAAGAGACCCAGTACTTC. Translation: CASPYGRGENQETQYF.

This clonotype appeared many times. The genes are TRBV7-6 and TRBJ2-3; TRBD2 matches at 11 bases. The CDR3 length is 21 residues. Germline assignment: CDR1 SGHVS and CDR2 FNYEAQ. The ends lost 4 bases at V and 0 bases at J; junction bases unmatched: 18. The CDR3, as DNA: TGTGCCAGCAGCTCCCACCTGACTAGCGGGGAACCGCGATCTAGCACAGATACGCAGTATTTT. This encodes CASSSHLTSGEPRSSTDTQYF.

Here the CDR3 reads CASSERGGNEKLFF. The CDR3 bases are TGCGCCAGCAGTGAACGAGGGGGGAATGAAAAACTGTTTTTT. The chain uses TRBV10-2 and TRBJ1-4, with D tentatively TRBD1 (6 bases). This CDR3 comprises 14 residues. V lost 3 bases to trimming and J lost 5 bases, with 10 bases between them. In germline, CDR1 is WSHSY, CDR2 SAAADI.

This clonotype was recorded many times. The chain links TRBV12-3 or TRBV12-4 to TRBJ2-5; 10 nucleotides align to TRBD2. The J segment lost 5 bases and the V segment lost 3 bases, leaving 6 bases of the junction unmatched. CDR3 size: 15 residues. CDR3 coding DNA: TGTGCCAGCAGTTTTAGCGGGGGGCTAAGGGAGACCCAGTACTTC. It codes for CASSFSGGLRETQYF.